The rows below give T cell receptor beta chains drawn from one sample of a study of blood T cell repertoires in COVID-19. Sequenced by immunoSEQ multiplex PCR; TCRdb stores in-frame clones only, minus some. The sample includes about 100,000 clones, about 80% seen only once; the top ten take around a third. Specimen: peripheral blood. The receptor set was obtained from a man between 65 and 85 years old with active or convalescent COVID-19. Both conserved end residues are part of each CDR3. A D gene is named only where the DNA matches it firmly. Clone sizes are given selectively: once, few, many, or a class where the clone is expanded.

D: -
V: TRBV10-3
size: -
J: TRBJ1-3
DNA: TGTGCCATCAGTGGTAGAAACACCATATATTTT
CDR3: CAISGRNTIYF

D: -
V: TRBV24-1
size: -
J: TRBJ2-5
DNA: TGTGCCACCAGTGCCCCTTCCGGACGGGGAGAGACCCAGTACTTC
CDR3: CATSAPSGRGETQYF

D: TRBD2
V: TRBV7-7
size: -
J: TRBJ2-1
DNA: TGTGCTAGCAGCTTATCTAGCGGGAGCAACAATGAGCAGTTCTTC
CDR3: CASSLSSGSNNEQFF

D: -
V: TRBV28
size: -
J: TRBJ1-2
DNA: TGTGCCAGCAGTTCTGGGCAGGGCTATGGCTACACCTTC
CDR3: CASSSGQGYGYTF

D: TRBD1
V: TRBV9
size: -
J: TRBJ2-1
DNA: TGTGCCAGCAGCGTAGAACCGGGACAGGCATCCTACAATGAGCAGTTCTTC
CDR3: CASSVEPGQASYNEQFF

D: -
V: TRBV29-1
size: -
J: TRBJ1-2
DNA: TGCAGCTTTAGTTATGGCTACACCTTC
CDR3: CSFSYGYTF

D: TRBD1
V: TRBV10-3
size: -
J: TRBJ2-6
DNA: TGTGCCATCAAGGCAGGGGGCTCTGGGGCCAACGTCCTGACTTTC
CDR3: CAIKAGGSGANVLTF

D: -
V: TRBV10-2
size: once
J: TRBJ2-3
DNA: TGCGCCAGCATCCGGGGGGCGGGGGATACGCAGTATTTT
CDR3: CASIRGAGDTQYF

D: TRBD1
V: TRBV6-5
size: -
J: TRBJ2-5
DNA: TGTGCCAGCAGTTACGACTTACAGGGGTGGGAGACCCAGTACTTC
CDR3: CASSYDLQGWETQYF

D: TRBD1
V: TRBV29-1
size: once
J: TRBJ1-2
DNA: TGCAGCGTTGAGGACAGGGATAACTATGGCTACACCTTC
CDR3: CSVEDRDNYGYTF

D: TRBD1
V: TRBV5-6
size: few
J: TRBJ2-3
DNA: TGTGCCAGCAGCTTGGAAGGGACAGGCACAGATACGCAGTATTTT
CDR3: CASSLEGTGTDTQYF

D: -
V: TRBV12-5
size: -
J: TRBJ1-3
DNA: TGTGCTAGTGGTTTGCGGGGCTCTGGAAACACCATATATTTT
CDR3: CASGLRGSGNTIYF

D: -
V: TRBV19
size: once
J: TRBJ2-7
DNA: TGTGCCAGTAGTGGAGGGGCATCCTACGAGCAGTACTTC
CDR3: CASSGGASYEQYF

D: TRBD2
V: TRBV15
size: -
J: TRBJ2-7
DNA: TGTGCCACCAGCAGAGGTTTGGAGGGACTAGCGTCCCCGAGGGTCTACGAGCAGTACTTC
CDR3: CATSRGLEGLASPRVYEQYF

D: -
V: TRBV6-5
size: -
J: TRBJ1-2
DNA: TGTGCCAGCAGTTACGGGCAAGCCCTCAGTGGCTACACCTTC
CDR3: CASSYGQALSGYTF